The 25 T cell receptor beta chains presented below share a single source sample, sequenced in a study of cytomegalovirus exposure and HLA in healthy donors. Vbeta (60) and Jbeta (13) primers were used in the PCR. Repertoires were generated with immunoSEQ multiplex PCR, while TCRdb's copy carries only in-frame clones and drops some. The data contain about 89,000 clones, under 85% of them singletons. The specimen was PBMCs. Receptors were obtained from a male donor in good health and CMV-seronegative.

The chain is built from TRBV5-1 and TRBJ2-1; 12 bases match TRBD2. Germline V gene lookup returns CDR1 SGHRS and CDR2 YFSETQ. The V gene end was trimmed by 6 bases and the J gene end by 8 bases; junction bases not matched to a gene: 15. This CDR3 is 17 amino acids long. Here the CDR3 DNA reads TGCGCCAGCACCAGCCGCGGGGTACTAGCGGGGGGTCATGAGCAGTTCTTC. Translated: CASTSRGVLAGGHEQFF.

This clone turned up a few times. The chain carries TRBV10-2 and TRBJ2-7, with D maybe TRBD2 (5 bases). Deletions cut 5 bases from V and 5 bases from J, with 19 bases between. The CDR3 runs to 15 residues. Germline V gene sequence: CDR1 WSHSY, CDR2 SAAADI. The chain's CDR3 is CASSLGPLGAHEQYF. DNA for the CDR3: TGCGCCAGCAGTTTAGGGCCCCTGGGAGCTCACGAGCAGTACTTC.

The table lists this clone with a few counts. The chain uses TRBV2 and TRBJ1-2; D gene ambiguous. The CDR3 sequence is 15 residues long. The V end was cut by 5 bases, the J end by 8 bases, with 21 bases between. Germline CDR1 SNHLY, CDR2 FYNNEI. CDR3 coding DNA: TGTGCCAGCAGTACTAGGCGGCAGGAGGTATTCGGCTACACCTTC. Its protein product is CASSTRRQEVFGYTF.

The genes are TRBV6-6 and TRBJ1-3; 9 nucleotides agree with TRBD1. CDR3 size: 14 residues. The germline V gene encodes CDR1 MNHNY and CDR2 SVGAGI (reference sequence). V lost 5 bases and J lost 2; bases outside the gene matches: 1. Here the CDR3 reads CASSGQGPGNTIYF. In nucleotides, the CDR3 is TGTGCCAGCAGTGGACAGGGGCCTGGAAACACCATATATTTT.

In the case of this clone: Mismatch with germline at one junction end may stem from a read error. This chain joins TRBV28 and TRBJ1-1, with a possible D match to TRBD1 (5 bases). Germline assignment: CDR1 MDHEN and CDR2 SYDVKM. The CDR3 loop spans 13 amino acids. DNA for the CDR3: TGTGCCAGCAGTGCGGGGGGGAACGCTGAAGCTTTCTTT. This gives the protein CASSAGGNAEAFF.

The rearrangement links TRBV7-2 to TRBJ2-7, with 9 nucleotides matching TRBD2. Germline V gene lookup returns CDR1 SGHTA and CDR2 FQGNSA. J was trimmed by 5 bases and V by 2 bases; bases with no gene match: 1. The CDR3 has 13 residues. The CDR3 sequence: CASSLRGGDEQYF. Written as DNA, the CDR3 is TGTGCCAGCAGCTTACGCGGGGGGGACGAGCAGTACTTC.

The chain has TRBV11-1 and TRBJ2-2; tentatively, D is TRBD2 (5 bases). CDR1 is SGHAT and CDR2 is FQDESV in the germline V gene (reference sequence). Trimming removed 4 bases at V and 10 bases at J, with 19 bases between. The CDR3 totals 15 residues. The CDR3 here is CASSYRSGSLVELFF. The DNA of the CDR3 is TGTGCCAGCAGCTACCGGAGCGGCTCTCTAGTGGAGCTGTTTTTT.

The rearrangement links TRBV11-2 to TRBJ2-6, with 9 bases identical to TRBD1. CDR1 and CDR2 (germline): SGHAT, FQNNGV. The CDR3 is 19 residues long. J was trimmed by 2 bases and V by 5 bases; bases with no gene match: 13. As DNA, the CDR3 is TGTGCCAGCAGCCAGGGACGGGACAGGGCTGTAGCTGGGGCCAACGTCCTGACTTTC. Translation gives CASSQGRDRAVAGANVLTF. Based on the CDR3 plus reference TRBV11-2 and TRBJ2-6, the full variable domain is EAGVAQSPRYKIIEKRQSVAFWCNPISGHATLYWYQQILGQGPKLLIQFQNNGVVDDSQLPKDRFSAERLKGVDSTLKIQPAKLEDSAVYLCASSQGRDRAVAGANVLTFGAGSRLTVL.

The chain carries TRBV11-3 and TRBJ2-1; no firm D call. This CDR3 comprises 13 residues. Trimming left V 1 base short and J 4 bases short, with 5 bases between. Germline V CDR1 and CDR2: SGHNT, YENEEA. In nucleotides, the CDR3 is TGTGCCAGCAGCTTAGTATCTTACAATGAGCAGTTCTTC. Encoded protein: CASSLVSYNEQFF. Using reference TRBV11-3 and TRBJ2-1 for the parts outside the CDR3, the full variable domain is EAGVVQSPRYKIIEKKQPVAFWCNPISGHNTLYWYLQNLGQGPELLIRYENEEAVDDSQLPKDRFSAERLKGVDSTLKIQPAELGDSAVYLCASSLVSYNEQFFGPGTRLTVL.

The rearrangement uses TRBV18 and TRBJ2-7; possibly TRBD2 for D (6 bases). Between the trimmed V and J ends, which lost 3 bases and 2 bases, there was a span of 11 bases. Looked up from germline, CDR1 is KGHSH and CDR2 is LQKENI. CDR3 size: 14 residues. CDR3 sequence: CASSPSGFTYEQYF. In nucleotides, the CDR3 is TGTGCCAGCTCACCGAGCGGGTTCACCTACGAGCAGTACTTC.

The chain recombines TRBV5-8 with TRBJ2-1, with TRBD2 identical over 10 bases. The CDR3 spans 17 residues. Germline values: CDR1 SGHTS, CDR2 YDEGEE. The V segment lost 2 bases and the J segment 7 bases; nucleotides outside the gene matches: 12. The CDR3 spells CASSFGEKRGGPNEQFF. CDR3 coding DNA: TGTGCCAGCAGCTTTGGAGAGAAGCGGGGGGGCCCGAATGAGCAGTTCTTC.

The CDR3 DNA reads as TGTGCCAGCAGCTTAGCGCACAGGGAATCCGGAAACACCATATATTTT. Protein product: CASSLAHRESGNTIYF. This sequence joins TRBV7-8 and TRBJ1-3; a possible D gene is TRBD1 (6 bases). Germline V gene sequence: CDR1 SGHVS, CDR2 FQNEAQ. This CDR3 has 16 amino acids. Trimming stripped 0 bases from V and 4 bases from J, with 13 bases between.

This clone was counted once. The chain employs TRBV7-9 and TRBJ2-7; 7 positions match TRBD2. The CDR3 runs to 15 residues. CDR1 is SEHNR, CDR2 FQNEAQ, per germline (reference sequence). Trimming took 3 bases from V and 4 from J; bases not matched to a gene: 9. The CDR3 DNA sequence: TGTGCCAGCAGCTTTGCGGGGGTATTCGGATACGAGCAGTACTTC. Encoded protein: CASSFAGVFGYEQYF.

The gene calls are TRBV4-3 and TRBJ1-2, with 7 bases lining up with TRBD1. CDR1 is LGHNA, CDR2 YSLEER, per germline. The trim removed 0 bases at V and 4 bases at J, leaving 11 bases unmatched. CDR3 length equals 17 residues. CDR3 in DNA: TGCGCCAGCAGCCAAGATGTCACAGGGGCACTTTCCTATGGCTACACCTTC. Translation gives CASSQDVTGALSYGYTF.

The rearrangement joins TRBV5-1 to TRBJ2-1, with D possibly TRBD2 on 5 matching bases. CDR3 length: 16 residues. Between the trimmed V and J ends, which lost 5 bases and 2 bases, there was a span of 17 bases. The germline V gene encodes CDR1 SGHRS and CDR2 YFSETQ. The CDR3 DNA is TGCGCCAGCAGTCAGATACGACCCGGGACCTACAATGAGCAGTTCTTC. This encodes CASSQIRPGTYNEQFF.

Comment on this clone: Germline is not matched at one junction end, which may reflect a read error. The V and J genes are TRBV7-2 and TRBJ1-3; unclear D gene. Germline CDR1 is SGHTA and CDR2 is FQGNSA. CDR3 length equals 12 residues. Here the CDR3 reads CANSSSGNTIYF. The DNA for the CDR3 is TGTGCCAACAGCTCTTCTGGAAACACCATATATTTT.

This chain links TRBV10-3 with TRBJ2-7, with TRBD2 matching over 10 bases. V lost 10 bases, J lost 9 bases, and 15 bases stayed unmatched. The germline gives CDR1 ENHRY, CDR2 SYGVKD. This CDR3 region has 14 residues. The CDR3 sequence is CATHFSGRVGGQYF. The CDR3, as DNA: TGTGCCACCCACTTCAGCGGGAGGGTAGGCGGGCAGTACTTC.

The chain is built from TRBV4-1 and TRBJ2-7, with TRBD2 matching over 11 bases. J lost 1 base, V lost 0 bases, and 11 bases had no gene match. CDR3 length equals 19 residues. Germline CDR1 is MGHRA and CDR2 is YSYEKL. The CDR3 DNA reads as TGCGCCAGCAGCCAAGAGTCTAGCGGGGGGCACGATCCATCCTACGAGCAGTACTTC. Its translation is CASSQESSGGHDPSYEQYF.

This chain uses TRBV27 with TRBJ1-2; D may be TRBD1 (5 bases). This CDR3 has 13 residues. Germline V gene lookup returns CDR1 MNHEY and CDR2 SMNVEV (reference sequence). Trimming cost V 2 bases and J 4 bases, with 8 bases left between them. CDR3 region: CASSLAGTYGYTF. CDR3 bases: TGTGCCAGCAGTTTAGCGGGGACCTATGGCTACACCTTC.

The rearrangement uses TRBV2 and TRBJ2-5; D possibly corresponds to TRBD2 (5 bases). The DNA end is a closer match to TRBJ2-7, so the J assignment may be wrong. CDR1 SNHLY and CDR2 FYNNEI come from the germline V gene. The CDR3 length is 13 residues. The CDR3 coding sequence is TGTGCCAGCAGTGAAGTGAGGGATTACGAGCAGTACTTC. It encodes CASSEVRDYEQYF.

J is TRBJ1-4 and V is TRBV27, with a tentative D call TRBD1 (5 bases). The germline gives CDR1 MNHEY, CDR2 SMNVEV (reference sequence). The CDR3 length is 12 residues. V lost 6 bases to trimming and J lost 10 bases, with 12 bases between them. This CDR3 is CASSPPGGKLFF. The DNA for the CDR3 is TGTGCCAGCAGCCCCCCGGGGGGAAAACTGTTTTTT.

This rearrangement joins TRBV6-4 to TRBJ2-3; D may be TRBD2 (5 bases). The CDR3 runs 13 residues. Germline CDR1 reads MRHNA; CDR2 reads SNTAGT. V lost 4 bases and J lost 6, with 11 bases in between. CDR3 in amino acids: CASSAQSGDTQYF. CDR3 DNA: TGTGCCAGCAGTGCCCAATCGGGGGATACGCAGTATTTT.

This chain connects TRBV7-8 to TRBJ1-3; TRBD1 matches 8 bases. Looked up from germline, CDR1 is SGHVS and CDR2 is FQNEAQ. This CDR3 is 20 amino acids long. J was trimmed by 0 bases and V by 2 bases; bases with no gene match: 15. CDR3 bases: TGTGCCAGCAGCTTATCCCTAGTCTTGACAGGGACAGGCTCTGGAAACACCATATATTTT. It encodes CASSLSLVLTGTGSGNTIYF.

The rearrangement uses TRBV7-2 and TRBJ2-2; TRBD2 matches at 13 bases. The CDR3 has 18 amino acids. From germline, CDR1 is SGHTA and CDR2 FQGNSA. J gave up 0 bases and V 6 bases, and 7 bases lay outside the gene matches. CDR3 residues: CASSSRTSGSTNTGELFF. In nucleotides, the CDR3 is TGTGCCAGCAGTTCCAGGACTAGCGGGAGTACGAACACCGGGGAGCTGTTTTTT.

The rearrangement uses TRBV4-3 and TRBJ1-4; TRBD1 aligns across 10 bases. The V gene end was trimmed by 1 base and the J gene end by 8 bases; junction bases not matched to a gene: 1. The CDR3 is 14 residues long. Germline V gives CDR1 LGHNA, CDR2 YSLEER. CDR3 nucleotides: TGCGCCAGCAGCCAAGGGACAGGGGGAGAAAAACTGTTTTTT. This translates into CASSQGTGGEKLFF.